This TCR beta chain originates from a study of PD-1 blockade in mismatch repair-deficient tumors. On the study more broadly: All were previously treated, progressing patients with approximately 12 mismatch repair-deficient cancer types.

The CDR3 is 14 residues long. Between the trimmed V and J ends, which lost 1 base and 2 bases, there was a span of 7 bases. Per the germline V gene, CDR1 is SGHTA and CDR2 is FQGNSA. All patients were mismatch repair deficient, assessed by either PCR or immunohistochemistry. Clones were sequenced by immunoSEQ multiplex PCR, and TCRdb holds only the in-frame ones, with some missing. The table lists under 85,000 clones, around four fifths of them singletons. The rearrangement links TRBV7-2 to TRBJ2-3; D is uncertain. Here the sequenced sample was peripheral blood, taken 2 weeks after starting pembrolizumab. The source is an adult with mismatch repair-deficient cancer. This CDR3 is CASSLGTPTDTQYF. The CDR3 DNA follows: TGTGCCAGCAGCTTAGGAACACCCACAGATACGCAGTATTTT.